These T cell receptor beta chains were read from a single sample in a study of OX40 agonist ivuxolimab in advanced cancers. This table comes from immunoSEQ multiplex PCR, and its TCRdb copy is limited to in-frame clones, with some not included. This sample has 130,000 or so clones, with over 75% found just once. Source: CD4+ or CD8+ T cells sorted from blood, taken in a trial of the OX40 agonist ivuxolimab. All receptors derive from an adult with an advanced solid tumor such as melanoma, head and neck, liver or kidney cancer. Both conserved end residues are part of each CDR3. D genes are given only for firm matches. Not all rows give a size; the values are once, few, many and, for expanded clones, a class.

CDR3,DNA,J,V,size,D
CASSARRSTDTQYF,TGTGCCAGCAGCGCCCGGAGAAGCACAGATACGCAGTATTTT,TRBJ2-3,TRBV9,NA,NA
CASSSGQGVYGYTF,TGTGCCAGCTCATCGGGACAGGGGGTGTATGGCTACACCTTC,TRBJ1-2,TRBV18,few,TRBD1
CASSPRLAGAYNEQFF,TGTGCCAGCAGCCCTCGCCTAGCGGGAGCCTACAATGAGCAGTTCTTC,TRBJ2-1,TRBV7-9,NA,TRBD2
CASSGGLGDRGNYGYTF,TGTGCCAGCAGCGGGGGTCTAGGGGACAGGGGGAACTATGGCTACACCTTC,TRBJ1-2,TRBV5-4,NA,TRBD1
CASSSAQTGRSNQPQHF,TGTGCCAGCAGTTCAGCCCAGACAGGGAGGAGCAATCAGCCCCAGCATTTT,TRBJ1-5,TRBV28,NA,TRBD1
CASSLTGTLAAEQFF,TGTGCCAGCAGCCTTACCGGGACTTTGGCGGCTGAGCAGTTCTTC,TRBJ2-1,TRBV4-2,NA,NA
CASSLSDNTEAFF,TGCGCCAGCAGCTTAAGTGACAACACTGAAGCTTTCTTT,TRBJ1-1,TRBV5-1,NA,NA
CASLAERNTGELFF,TGTGCCAGCCTAGCGGAGAGGAACACCGGGGAGCTGTTTTTT,TRBJ2-2,TRBV6-5,NA,TRBD2
CASSGPGTSGPYEQYF,TGTGCCAGCAGCGGGCCCGGGACTAGCGGCCCCTACGAGCAGTACTTC,TRBJ2-7,TRBV7-3,NA,TRBD2
CSARNTEAFF,TGCAGTGCTAGGAACACTGAAGCTTTCTTT,TRBJ1-1,TRBV20-1,NA,NA
CATRGLANTGELFF,TGTGCCACCCGGGGACTAGCGAACACCGGGGAGCTGTTTTTT,TRBJ2-2,TRBV30,NA,TRBD2
CASSLHLSGRAAGELFF,TGTGCCAGCAGCCTACACTTAAGCGGGAGGGCCGCCGGGGAGCTGTTTTTT,TRBJ2-2,TRBV7-3,once,TRBD2
CASSFYLNTEAFF,TGTGCCAGCAGCTTCTATCTGAACACTGAAGCTTTCTTT,TRBJ1-1,TRBV5-4,NA,NA
CASEGTGGYTF,TGTGCCAGCGAGGGGACGGGCGGCTACACCTTC,TRBJ1-2,TRBV28,NA,NA
CASSLGLQWNTEAFF,TGTGCCAGCAGCTTAGGCCTACAATGGAACACTGAAGCTTTCTTT,TRBJ1-1,TRBV7-2,few,NA
CAWSKSVNTEAFF,TGTGCCTGGAGTAAATCTGTGAACACTGAAGCTTTCTTT,TRBJ1-1,TRBV30,NA,NA
CASSLGGANTGELFF,TGTGCCAGCAGCTTAGGCGGCGCGAACACCGGGGAGCTGTTTTTT,TRBJ2-2,TRBV7-2,NA,NA
CASSSQGAGGDRQYF,TGTGCCAGCAGCTCACAAGGTGCGGGGGGCGATCGGCAGTACTTC,TRBJ2-7,TRBV7-3,NA,TRBD2
CASSEVGLGSADTQYF,TGCGCCAGCAGCGAAGTCGGGCTAGGGTCGGCAGATACGCAGTATTTT,TRBJ2-3,TRBV10-1,NA,NA
CSATTDEQFF,TGCAGTGCGACAACGGATGAGCAGTTCTTC,TRBJ2-1,TRBV20-1,NA,NA
CASSPETVSGANVLTF,TGTGCCAGCAGTCCTGAGACAGTATCTGGGGCCAACGTCCTGACTTTC,TRBJ2-6,TRBV2,NA,NA
CASSQQLDTIYF,TGTGCCAGCAGCCAACAGTTGGACACCATATATTTT,TRBJ1-3,TRBV4-2,NA,NA
CASSWGRETQYF,TGTGCCAGCAGCTGGGGGAGAGAGACCCAGTACTTC,TRBJ2-5,TRBV11-3,NA,NA
CASGVDRANIQYF,TGTGCCAGCGGGGTGGACAGGGCAAACATTCAGTACTTC,TRBJ2-4,TRBV7-2,NA,TRBD1
CASRAWGQDTGELFF,TGTGCCAGCAGGGCGTGGGGGCAAGACACCGGGGAGCTGTTTTTT,TRBJ2-2,TRBV27,NA,NA
CASSLRGRLGVNTEAFF,TGTGCCAGCAGCTTAAGGGGGCGCTTGGGGGTGAACACTGAAGCTTTCTTT,TRBJ1-1,TRBV11-2,NA,TRBD1
CASSPGGSTDTQYF,TGTGCCAGCAGCCCGGGGGGGAGCACAGATACGCAGTATTTT,TRBJ2-3,TRBV5-6,NA,TRBD2
CASSLFPGQGEAFF,TGTGCCAGCAGTTTATTTCCGGGACAGGGGGAAGCTTTCTTT,TRBJ1-1,TRBV28,NA,TRBD1
CASSEGGAGDYGYTF,TGTGCCAGCAGTGAAGGGGGGGCTGGAGACTATGGCTACACCTTC,TRBJ1-2,TRBV6-1,NA,NA
CASSSVGYLNTEAFF,TGTGCCAGCAGCTCCGTGGGGTATCTGAACACTGAAGCTTTCTTT,TRBJ1-1,TRBV7-8,once,NA
CASSPTYSNQPQHF,TGTGCCAGCAGCCCTACCTATAGCAATCAGCCCCAGCATTTT,TRBJ1-5,TRBV7-9,NA,NA
CASHYIWLTDEQYF,TGTGCCAGCCACTACATTTGGTTAACCGACGAGCAGTACTTC,TRBJ2-7,TRBV5-1,NA,NA
CARTGGYNEQFF,TGTGCCCGGACAGGGGGTTACAATGAGCAGTTCTTC,TRBJ2-1,TRBV30,NA,TRBD1
CASSQRLAGDSDTQYF,TGCGCCAGCAGCCAGAGACTAGCGGGAGACTCAGATACGCAGTATTTT,TRBJ2-3,TRBV4-1,NA,TRBD2
CASRDIRQGLGNTIYF,TGTGCCAGTAGGGATATTCGACAGGGTCTTGGAAACACCATATATTTT,TRBJ1-3,TRBV19,once,TRBD1
CASSLGGLGNQPQHF,TGCGCCAGCAGCTTGGGTGGGTTGGGCAATCAGCCCCAGCATTTT,TRBJ1-5,TRBV5-1,NA,NA
CSVVLAGETQYF,TGCAGCGTCGTACTAGCAGGGGAGACCCAGTACTTC,TRBJ2-5,TRBV29-1,NA,NA
CASSFLAGGDEQFF,TGTGCCAGCAGCTTCCTAGCGGGAGGTGATGAGCAGTTCTTC,TRBJ2-1,TRBV11-3,NA,TRBD2
CAGGEGPDYEQYF,TGTGCCGGGGGTGAGGGGCCGGACTACGAGCAGTACTTC,TRBJ2-7,TRBV19,NA,NA
CASSLGAGETDTQYF,TGCGCCAGCAGCTTGGGGGCGGGAGAAACAGATACGCAGTATTTT,TRBJ2-3,TRBV5-1,NA,TRBD2
CASGRLQGYEQYF,TGTGCCAGCGGGAGATTACAGGGCTACGAGCAGTACTTC,TRBJ2-7,TRBV7-6,few,NA
CASSEEEVGRTEAFF,TGTGCCAGCAGTGAAGAAGAGGTGGGACGGACTGAAGCTTTCTTT,TRBJ1-1,TRBV6-1,NA,NA
CASIGVAGVTDTQYF,TGTGCCAGCATAGGGGTAGCGGGAGTCACAGATACGCAGTATTTT,TRBJ2-3,TRBV28,once,TRBD2
CASSFGRDPEHQETQYF,TGTGCCAGCAGTTTTGGGAGGGACCCAGAGCATCAAGAGACCCAGTACTTC,TRBJ2-5,TRBV28,few,TRBD2
CASSLVASGSDTGELFF,TGTGCCAGCAGCTTAGTTGCTAGCGGGAGTGACACCGGGGAGCTGTTTTTT,TRBJ2-2,TRBV13,once,TRBD2
CASRTGGWGEKLFF,TGTGCCAGCCGCACAGGGGGCTGGGGTGAAAAACTGTTTTTT,TRBJ1-4,TRBV7-9,NA,TRBD1
CASSFARGFTNEKLFF,TGCGCCAGCAGCTTCGCGCGTGGGTTTACTAATGAAAAACTGTTTTTT,TRBJ1-4,TRBV5-1,NA,NA
CASSPSAAGGTANEKLFF,TGCGCCAGCAGCCCCTCGGCCGCAGGGGGCACGGCTAATGAAAAACTGTTTTTT,TRBJ1-4,TRBV5-1,NA,TRBD1
CASSPDSYGYTF,TGTGCCAGCTCACCGGACAGCTATGGCTACACCTTC,TRBJ1-2,TRBV18,NA,NA
CAIAENAGGNEKLFF,TGTGCCATCGCTGAAAACGCAGGAGGGAATGAAAAACTGTTTTTT,TRBJ1-4,TRBV10-3,NA,NA
CASRADAQNTEAFF,TGCGCCAGCAGGGCGGACGCACAAAACACTGAAGCTTTCTTT,TRBJ1-1,TRBV10-1,NA,NA
CASSLSGILDNEQFF,TGTGCCAGCAGCCTTAGCGGGATTTTGGACAATGAGCAGTTCTTC,TRBJ2-1,TRBV28,NA,TRBD2